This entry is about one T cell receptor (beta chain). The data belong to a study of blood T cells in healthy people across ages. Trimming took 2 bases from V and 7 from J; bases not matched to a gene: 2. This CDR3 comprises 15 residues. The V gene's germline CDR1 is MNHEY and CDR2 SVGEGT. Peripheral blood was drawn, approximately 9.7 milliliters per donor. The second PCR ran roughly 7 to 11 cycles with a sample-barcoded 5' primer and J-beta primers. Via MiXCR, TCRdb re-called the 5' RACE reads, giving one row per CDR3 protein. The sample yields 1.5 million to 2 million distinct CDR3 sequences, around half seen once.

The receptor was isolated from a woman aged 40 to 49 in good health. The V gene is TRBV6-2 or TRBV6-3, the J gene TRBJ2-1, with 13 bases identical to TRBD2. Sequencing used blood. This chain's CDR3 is CASSYGTSGVNEQFF. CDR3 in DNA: TGTGCCAGCAGTTACGGGACTAGCGGGGTTAATGAGCAGTTCTTC.